One sample yielded the 26 T cell receptor beta chains listed below, sequenced in a study of blood T cell repertoires in COVID-19. TCRdb's table, derived via immunoSEQ multiplex PCR, lists solely in-frame clones and lacks some. This table holds fewer than 300,000 clones, roughly 85% found once. Sequencing was carried out using peripheral blood. These receptors all stem from a man aged 50-59 years with active or convalescent COVID-19.

This clone was detected once. The chain employs TRBV5-1 and TRBJ2-3, with D possibly TRBD2 on 5 matching bases. The germline gives CDR1 SGHRS, CDR2 YFSETQ. The CDR3 extends over 15 amino acids. V lost 0 bases to trimming and J lost 0 bases, with 8 bases between them. CDR3: CASSLVSGSTDTQYF. The CDR3 DNA sequence: TGCGCCAGCAGCTTGGTAAGCGGCAGCACAGATACGCAGTATTTT.

This chain connects TRBV28 to TRBJ1-1, with TRBD1 matching over 8 bases. With V trimmed by 7 bases and J by 5 bases, 6 bases remained unmatched. Germline V lookup: CDR1 MDHEN, CDR2 SYDVKM. The CDR3 has 13 amino acids. CDR3 sequence: CASNRQGRTEAFF. CDR3 nucleotide sequence: TGTGCCAGCAACAGACAGGGGCGGACTGAAGCTTTCTTT.

The genes are TRBV7-9 and TRBJ2-1; TRBD2 matches at 10 bases. CDR3 length equals 17 residues. Germline values: CDR1 SEHNR, CDR2 FQNEAQ (reference sequence). V shed 0 bases, J shed 2 bases, and the junction held 4 bases outside the gene matches. The CDR3 here is CASSLAGTSDTYNEQFF. The CDR3 DNA reads as TGTGCCAGCAGCTTAGCGGGGACTAGCGATACCTACAATGAGCAGTTCTTC.

The chain uses TRBV7-3 and TRBJ2-3, with TRBD1 matching over 7 bases. The germline V gene encodes CDR1 SGHTA and CDR2 FQGTGA. The CDR3 spans 15 residues. Germline trimming cut 5 bases from V and 0 bases from J; bases unmatched to any gene: 5. DNA of the CDR3: TGTGCCAGCAGCCGAGACAGGGACAGCACAGATACGCAGTATTTT. Translation: CASSRDRDSTDTQYF.

The chain joins TRBV11-2 to TRBJ1-1; TRBD1 matches at 7 bases. The CDR3 is made up of 15 amino acids. V gave up 5 bases and J gave up 5 bases; unmatched junction bases: 11. Germline loops: CDR1 SGHAT, CDR2 FQNNGV. The DNA of the CDR3 is TGTGCCAGCAGCCACCCTCGACAGGGAAGGACTGAAGCTTTCTTT. Its translation: CASSHPRQGRTEAFF.

In this sample, this clone turned up a few times. V and J are TRBV19 and TRBJ1-2; 8 bases fit TRBD1. The CDR3 totals 14 residues. V was pared by 0 bases and J by 8 bases, with 5 bases of the junction left unmatched. CDR1 is LNHDA and CDR2 is SQIVND in the germline V gene (reference sequence). The chain's CDR3 is CASSIEAGGRGYTF. In nucleotides, the CDR3 is TGTGCCAGTAGTATAGAGGCAGGGGGCCGGGGCTACACCTTC.

The CDR3 sequence: CASSQERGATEEQYF. In DNA form, the CDR3 reads TGTGCCAGCAGCCAAGAGAGAGGAGCGACAGAGGAGCAGTACTTC. The chain uses TRBV4-2 and TRBJ2-7, with D possibly matching TRBD1 (5 bases). Germline V gives CDR1 LGHNA, CDR2 YNFKEQ. The V end was cut by 0 bases, the J end by 7 bases, with 16 bases between. This CDR3 contains 15 residues.

The rearrangement links TRBV5-6 to TRBJ2-5; possibly TRBD2 for D (5 bases). V was cut by 2 bases and J by 9 bases, with 11 bases left in between. The CDR3 contains 12 residues. Per germline, CDR1 SGHDT and CDR2 YYEEEE. The CDR3 nucleotides read TGTGCCAGCAGCTTTTCCTCGGAGGCCCAGTACTTC. Amino acid sequence: CASSFSSEAQYF.

This clone was seen once. V usage is TRBV7-8 and J usage is TRBJ2-1; TRBD2 is a possible D gene (6 bases). The CDR3 runs 15 residues. The V gene's germline CDR1 is SGHVS and CDR2 FQNEAQ. With 4 bases removed from V and 6 bases from J, the gap between germline ends came to 16 bases. The CDR3 nucleotides are TGTGCCAGCAGCTCCACTCCGGGACTCCTCAATGAGCAGTTCTTC. Translated: CASSSTPGLLNEQFF.

This clone was seen only a few times. The rearrangement joins TRBV7-2 to TRBJ2-3; D gene uncertain. The V end was cut by 0 bases, the J end by 4 bases, with 8 bases between. The germline V gene has CDR1 SGHTA and CDR2 FQGNSA. The CDR3 sequence is 14 residues long. The CDR3 DNA follows: TGTGCCAGCAGCTTAGCGCGGAGAGCAGATACGCAGTATTTT. As protein: CASSLARRADTQYF.

The chain joins TRBV19 to TRBJ2-7, with a weak D call TRBD2 (5 bases). CDR3 length: 14 residues. The germline V gene has CDR1 LNHDA and CDR2 SQIVND (reference sequence). V was cut by 6 bases and J by 0 bases, with 12 bases left in between. CDR3 in DNA: TGTGCCAGTAGGGTGGACTCGAACTCCTACGAGCAGTACTTC. Translating it yields CASRVDSNSYEQYF.

The chain is built from TRBV7-9 and TRBJ2-3, with TRBD2 matching 7 bases. The CDR3 has 15 residues. The ends lost 3 bases at V and 3 bases at J; junction bases unmatched: 6. Germline CDR1 is SEHNR and CDR2 is FQNEAQ (reference sequence). CDR3 DNA sequence: TGTGCCAGCAGCTTCGGGACTACTGATACAGATACGCAGTATTTT. Translated, it gives CASSFGTTDTDTQYF.

The CDR3 protein is CSVSSGDRGYEQYF. The CDR3 DNA reads as TGCAGCGTTTCCTCCGGGGACAGGGGCTACGAGCAGTACTTC. The V gene is TRBV29-1, the J gene TRBJ2-7; TRBD1 agrees at 10 bases. Trimming removed 5 bases from V and 3 bases from J; junction bases left unmatched: 7. The CDR3 loop spans 14 amino acids. CDR1 SQVTM and CDR2 ANQGSEA come from the germline V gene.

This clone was seen just once. The gene calls are TRBV30 and TRBJ2-1; TRBD2 might be the D (6 bases). V lost 0 bases and J 8 bases, leaving 11 bases between the germline ends. Germline CDR1 reads GTSNPN; CDR2 reads SVGIG (reference sequence). The CDR3 is made up of 13 amino acids. The CDR3 loop is CAWSVSLAHEQFF. The CDR3 nucleotides read TGTGCCTGGAGTGTAAGCCTAGCGCATGAGCAGTTCTTC.

The chain joins TRBV11-2 to TRBJ2-2; TRBD2 might be the D (6 bases). V was pared by 1 base and J by 2 bases, with 11 bases between. This CDR3 region has 16 residues. Germline-derived CDR1 and CDR2 are SGHAT and FQNNGV. The CDR3 DNA is TGTGCCAGCAGCTTAGGGACTATAAAAAACACCGGGGAGCTGTTTTTT. As protein: CASSLGTIKNTGELFF.

The chain has TRBV4-3 and TRBJ2-7; TRBD1 aligns across 9 bases. From germline, CDR1 is LGHNA and CDR2 YSLEER. The CDR3 covers 17 residues. V trimming: 1 base; J trimming: 4 bases; junction bases outside the gene matches: 11. The CDR3: CASSQALVGTGLYEQYF. The CDR3 DNA is TGCGCCAGCAGCCAAGCACTGGTCGGGACAGGGCTATACGAGCAGTACTTC.

The CDR3 DNA reads as TGTGCCAGCGGGGGACAGAGCTCCTACAATGAGCAGTTCTTC. Translation gives CASGGQSSYNEQFF. The chain is built from TRBV6-5 and TRBJ2-1; 7 bases agree with TRBD1. Germline V gene lookup returns CDR1 MNHEY and CDR2 SVGAGI. After removal of 8 bases from V and 0 bases from J, the junction contained 4 bases not matched to a gene. The CDR3 runs to 14 residues.

This chain joins TRBV20-1 and TRBJ2-3; 7 nucleotides match TRBD2. CDR1 and CDR2 (germline): DFQATT, SNEGSKA (reference sequence). There are 18 residues in the CDR3. Trimming removed 3 bases from V and 0 bases from J; junction bases left unmatched: 15. CDR3 residues: CSASDHILAEGSTDTQYF. CDR3 sequence (DNA): TGCAGTGCTAGTGATCATATTCTAGCGGAGGGAAGCACAGATACGCAGTATTTT.

The chain combines TRBV6-5 with TRBJ2-7; D remains ambiguous. Trimming took off 6 bases at V and 6 bases at J, with 12 bases between the two ends. Germline V gene data show CDR1 as MNHEY and CDR2 as SVGAGI. The CDR3 consists of 12 residues. CDR3 loop: CASRSSSLEQYF. The CDR3 region has the DNA TGTGCCAGCAGATCAAGCTCCCTCGAGCAGTACTTC.

The chain links TRBV6-5 to TRBJ2-2; the match to TRBD1 covers 8 bases. This CDR3 is 15 amino acids long. CDR1 MNHEY and CDR2 SVGAGI come from the germline V gene. J lost 1 base, V lost 2 bases, and 0 bases had no gene match. This CDR3 reads CASSYGTGNTGELFF. CDR3 nucleotide sequence: TGTGCCAGCAGTTACGGGACAGGGAACACCGGGGAGCTGTTTTTT.

The J gene is TRBJ1-3, the V gene TRBV6-5, with D uncertain. CDR1 and CDR2 from the germline V gene are MNHEY and SVGAGI. The V end lost 6 bases, the J end lost 0 bases, and 6 bases lay between the germline ends. This CDR3 spans 13 amino acids. CDR3 residues: CASRMSSGNTIYF. The CDR3 DNA reads TGTGCCAGCAGGATGAGCTCTGGAAACACCATATATTTT.

CDR3 DNA sequence: TGTGCCAGCAGTTTAGGGGGACAGGGGATGTTAGGTGGCTACACCTTC. This translates into CASSLGGQGMLGGYTF. The chain joins TRBV28 to TRBJ1-2, with 10 bases fitting TRBD1. The junction had 10 bases not matched to a gene; V was cut back by 2 bases and J by 7 bases. CDR3 size: 16 residues. Germline loops: CDR1 MDHEN, CDR2 SYDVKM.

The J gene is TRBJ1-6, the V gene TRBV2, with D possibly TRBD1 on 6 matching bases. The V and J ends lost 6 bases and 11 bases respectively, with 11 bases between them. CDR3 length equals 12 residues. CDR1 is SNHLY and CDR2 is FYNNEI in the germline V gene. In DNA form, the CDR3 reads TGTGCCAGCAGCGGACAGAGAACACCCCTCCACTTT. It encodes CASSGQRTPLHF. Variable domain in full (rest from reference TRBV2 and TRBJ1-6): EPEVTQTPSHQVTQMGQEVILRCVPISNHLYFYWYRQILGQKVEFLVSFYNNEISEKSEIFDDQFSVERPDGSNFTLKIRSTKLEDSAMYFCASSGQRTPLHFGNGTRLTVT.

This chain joins TRBV7-2 and TRBJ1-1; the match to TRBD1 covers 7 bases. The CDR3 covers 15 residues. Trimming at V came to 4 bases and at J to 1 base, leaving 6 bases not matched to a gene. Germline CDR1 and CDR2: SGHTA and FQGNSA. This chain's CDR3 is CASSSQTGRNTEAFF. DNA for the CDR3: TGTGCCAGCAGCTCCCAGACAGGGAGGAACACTGAAGCTTTCTTT.

CDR3 sequence: CASSRRGQSIEKLFF. The CDR3 DNA reads as TGTGCCAGCAGCCGACGGGGACAATCGATTGAAAAACTGTTTTTT. The genes are TRBV5-8 and TRBJ1-4; TRBD1 might be the D (6 bases). CDR1 SGHTS and CDR2 YDEGEE come from the germline V gene. Trimming cost V 4 bases and J 7 bases, with 17 bases left between them. The CDR3 is 15 amino acids. Full variable domain (missing parts from reference TRBV5-8 and TRBJ1-4): EAGVTQSPTHLIKTRGQQATLRCSPISGHTSVYWYQQALGLGLQFLLWYDEGEERNRGNFPPRFSGRQFPNYSSELNVNALELEDSALYLCASSRRGQSIEKLFFGSGTQLSVL.

This chain's CDR3 is CASSIGTSGNTGELFF. The CDR3 DNA reads TGTGCCAGCAGCATAGGGACTAGCGGTAACACCGGGGAGCTGTTTTTT. The V and J genes are TRBV5-4 and TRBJ2-2, with 11 bases aligning to TRBD2. The CDR3 extends over 16 amino acids. Trimming took 4 bases from V and 2 from J; bases not matched to a gene: 4. CDR1 SGHNT and CDR2 YYREEE come from the germline V gene (reference sequence).